The TCR beta chain under discussion was sequenced for a study of blood T cell repertoires in COVID-19. In the authors' methods: Amplifying reference gene primers gave estimates of nucleated cell counts. Sequencing was performed with immunoSEQ multiplex PCR; in TCRdb, only in-frame clones are kept and a portion is missing. That table gives V, J and clone size, and the DNA gave D and trimming. The sample includes 110,000 to 150,000 clones, around 81% of them seen just once. The CDR3 runs 14 residues. The V call is TRBV1, the J call TRBJ1-3. TRBV1 is a recognized pseudogene. The sample consisted of peripheral blood. The receptor was isolated from a woman in her forties or fifties with acute or convalescent COVID-19. CDR3 protein: CTAPGRSLGNTIYF. CDR3 bases: TGCACCGCGCCGGGGAGGTCCCTTGGAAACACCATATATTTT.